This T cell receptor beta chain was identified during a study of blood T cell repertoires in COVID-19. Study context: PBMCs, B-cell-depleted T cells, or T cells provided the cDNA or gDNA that made up the material.

Data came from immunoSEQ multiplex PCR; TCRdb stores just in-frame clones and leaves some out. The top ten hold 2% to 2.5% of the sample, which has a few hundred thousand clones, around 86% seen once. V shed 4 bases and J 8 bases; nucleotides not matched to a gene: 7. The CDR3 runs to 14 residues. CDR1 is MNHNY and CDR2 is SVGAGI in the germline V gene (reference sequence). The sequenced sample consisted of peripheral blood. The chain is built from TRBV6-6 and TRBJ1-5, with 8 bases aligning to TRBD1. The sequence derives from a man aged 50 to 59 with acute or convalescent COVID-19. DNA for the CDR3: TGTGCCAGCAGTTCCCGGACAGGGCGGGAGCCCCAGCATTTT. It codes for CASSSRTGREPQHF.